What follows are 26 T cell receptor beta chains derived from one specimen sequenced in a study of T-cell reconstitution after alpha-beta-depleted transplantation in children. Unique molecular identifiers were used in preparing the TCRbeta library. Using its own MiXCR run on the PCR reads, TCRdb lists one record per CDR3 protein. The sample yields some 200,000 distinct CDR3 sequences, about 8.4% seen once. The source material was PBMCs, mostly from graft donor cells, sampled 360 days after TCRalphabeta/CD19-depleted stem cell transplant. The receptors originated from a male patient under 10 years old who had a stem cell transplant for acute myeloid leukemia, so the T cells may come from the graft donor.

This clonotype showed up just a few times. The chain uses TRBV29-1 and TRBJ2-7, with 10 bases that match TRBD2. CDR1 SQVTM and CDR2 ANQGSEA come from the germline V gene. The CDR3 consists of 14 residues. V lost 1 base to trimming and J lost 7 bases; unmatched junction nucleotides: 7. The CDR3 nucleotides are TGCAGCGTTGAAGGTGTAGCGGGAGGTAAAGAGCAGTACTTC. Protein sequence: CSVEGVAGGKEQYF.

In this sample, this clonotype turned up many times. The chain links TRBV9 to TRBJ2-2; unclear D gene. Germline V gene data show CDR1 as SGDLS and CDR2 as YYNGEE. V was clipped by 2 bases and J by 2 bases, with 7 bases between them. This CDR3 is 14 amino acids long. For the CDR3, the DNA is TGTGCCAGCAGCGTTTTGGGAAACACCGGGGAGCTGTTTTTT. It translates to CASSVLGNTGELFF.

In its sample, this clonotype was seen many times. The rearrangement joins TRBV10-3 to TRBJ2-5, with 8 bases that match TRBD2. Trimming removed 6 bases from V and 8 bases from J; junction bases left unmatched: 8. This CDR3 is 13 amino acids long. The germline gives CDR1 ENHRY, CDR2 SYGVKD. The CDR3 bases are TGTGCCATCAGGGGACTAGAACTAGACACCCAGTACTTC. Protein sequence: CAIRGLELDTQYF.

This clonotype was detected many times. The chain is built from TRBV6-2 or TRBV6-3 and TRBJ2-1; possible D gene TRBD1, 5 bases. Germline V gene data show CDR1 as MNHEY and CDR2 as SVGEGT. This CDR3 contains 13 residues. Trimming took off 7 bases at V and 2 bases at J, with 9 bases between the two ends. The CDR3 loop reads CASTQGTYNEQFF. DNA of the CDR3: TGTGCCAGCACCCAGGGCACCTACAATGAGCAGTTCTTC.

V gene TRBV4-2 combines with J gene TRBJ2-5; D not certain. In germline, CDR1 is LGHNA, CDR2 YNFKEQ. Trimming shortened V by 6 bases and J by 5 bases, and 13 bases separated the two germline ends. This CDR3 comprises 13 residues. CDR3 loop: CASSPTLSETQYF. The CDR3 coding sequence is TGTGCCAGCAGTCCGACGCTTTCGGAGACCCAGTACTTC.

The chain is built from TRBV12-3 or TRBV12-4 and TRBJ1-5; D perhaps matches TRBD1 (5 bases). V lost 2 bases, J lost 5 bases, and 10 bases lay in between. This CDR3 is built from 14 residues. The CDR3 loop reads CASSLLGGDQPQHF. CDR3 sequence (DNA): TGTGCCAGCAGTTTACTGGGGGGGGATCAGCCCCAGCATTTT.

This chain joins TRBV4-3 and TRBJ2-3; 7 positions agree with TRBD2. CDR1 LGHNA and CDR2 YSLEER come from the germline V gene. The CDR3 consists of 16 residues. V lost 1 base, J lost 3 bases, and 7 bases stayed unmatched. CDR3 region: CASSQALAVRTDTQYF. The CDR3 DNA reads TGCGCCAGCAGCCAAGCCCTAGCGGTGAGAACAGATACGCAGTATTTT.

The chain uses TRBV6-6 and TRBJ1-2, with 7 nucleotides matching TRBD1. Germline CDR1 reads MNHNY; CDR2 reads SVGAGI (reference sequence). The CDR3 is 13 residues long. Trimming at V came to 6 bases and at J to 3 bases, leaving 4 bases not matched to a gene. The CDR3 DNA reads TGTGCCAGCAGGGGGACAGTTGACTATGGCTACACCTTC. This encodes CASRGTVDYGYTF.

The CDR3 reads CASSSQKGLAVQETQYF. CDR3 nucleotides: TGTGCCAGCAGCTCTCAGAAAGGACTAGCTGTCCAAGAGACCCAGTACTTC. The J gene is TRBJ2-5, the V gene TRBV7-2, with 8 bases lining up with TRBD2. V shed 4 bases, J shed 1 base, and the junction held 11 bases outside the gene matches. CDR3 size: 17 residues. Germline loops: CDR1 SGHTA, CDR2 FQGNSA.

This clonotype was recorded at least ten times. This chain links TRBV3-1 with TRBJ2-2, with 8 nucleotides matching TRBD2. V lost 1 base and J lost 6; bases outside the gene matches: 4. CDR1 and CDR2 from the germline V gene are LGHDT and YNNKEL (reference sequence). This CDR3 comprises 15 residues. CDR3 DNA sequence: TGTGCCAGCAGCCAAGCTCGGACTAGCCCCGGGGAGCTGTTTTTT. Its translation: CASSQARTSPGELFF.

At least ten counts were recorded for this clonotype. The rearrangement joins TRBV2 to TRBJ2-1; no clear D gene. Per germline, CDR1 SNHLY and CDR2 FYNNEI. The V gene lost 2 bases and the J gene lost 5 bases, with 13 bases spanning the gap. The CDR3 is made up of 15 amino acids. DNA for the CDR3: TGTGCCAGCAGTGAATTTAGCCAGACAAACAATGAGCAGTTCTTC. Protein product: CASSEFSQTNNEQFF. The full variable domain, rest sourced from reference TRBV2 and TRBJ2-1, is EPEVTQTPSHQVTQMGQEVILRCVPISNHLYFYWYRQILGQKVEFLVSFYNNEISEKSEIFDDQFSVERPDGSNFTLKIRSTKLEDSAMYFCASSEFSQTNNEQFFGPGTRLTVL.

This clonotype has a count of ten or more. The chain joins TRBV20-1 to TRBJ2-4; 14 bases map to TRBD2. V shed 3 bases and J 0 bases; nucleotides not matched to a gene: 7. Germline V CDR1 and CDR2: DFQATT, SNEGSKA (reference sequence). The CDR3 is made up of 18 amino acids. The CDR3 here is CSARPGLAGEIAKNIQYF. The CDR3 nucleotides are TGCAGTGCTAGGCCGGGACTAGCGGGAGAGATAGCCAAAAACATTCAGTACTTC.

The genes are TRBV20-1 and TRBJ1-1; a weak D match, TRBD1 (5 bases). The CDR3 is 14 amino acids. The germline gives CDR1 DFQATT, CDR2 SNEGSKA (reference sequence). The V and J ends lost 0 bases and 1 base respectively, with 9 bases between them. DNA of the CDR3: TGCAGTGCTAGAGAAGGGGCTCGGAACACTGAAGCTTTCTTT. This codes for CSAREGARNTEAFF.

This clonotype was recorded a few times. The genes are TRBV12-3 or TRBV12-4 and TRBJ2-1, with D tentatively TRBD1 or TRBD2 (6 bases each). Trimming pared 3 bases from V and 6 bases from J, leaving 18 bases between. This CDR3 has 16 residues. CDR3 region: CASSLQQGTRGNEQFF. DNA of the CDR3: TGTGCCAGCAGTTTGCAGCAGGGGACTCGTGGCAATGAGCAGTTCTTC.

This clonotype has ten or more counts. This rearrangement joins TRBV3-1 to TRBJ2-7; D not resolved. There are 13 residues in the CDR3. Deletions cut 4 bases from V and 3 bases from J, with 10 bases between. CDR1 is LGHDT and CDR2 is YNNKEL in the germline V gene (reference sequence). CDR3 sequence (DNA): TGTGCCAGCAGCCGCAACCTCGGCTACGAGCAGTACTTC. Its translation: CASSRNLGYEQYF.

This clonotype showed up many times. J is TRBJ2-3 and V is TRBV28, with 7 bases identical to TRBD1. Germline V gives CDR1 MDHEN, CDR2 SYDVKM. The CDR3 is made up of 16 amino acids. With V trimmed by 1 base and J by 6 bases, 10 bases remained unmatched. The CDR3 here is CASSLSHPGTADTQYF. The CDR3 DNA reads TGTGCCAGCAGTTTATCCCACCCAGGGACAGCGGATACGCAGTATTTT.

The J gene is TRBJ2-2, the V gene TRBV20-1; no reliable D call. This CDR3 has 14 amino acids. Trimming took off 1 base at V and 6 bases at J, with 12 bases between the two ends. Germline assignment: CDR1 DFQATT and CDR2 SNEGSKA (reference sequence). The CDR3 DNA follows: TGCAGTGCTAGAGGAGCCTCAGGACCCGGGGAGCTGTTTTTT. Residues: CSARGASGPGELFF.

The rearrangement links TRBV30 to TRBJ1-1; 8 nucleotides match TRBD1. Germline assignment: CDR1 GTSNPN and CDR2 SVGIG (reference sequence). With V trimmed by 3 bases and J by 6 bases, 6 bases remained unmatched. The CDR3 covers 13 residues. The CDR3 DNA reads as TGTGCCTGGAGGAAGGACAGGGTCTCTGAAGCTTTCTTT. Its translation: CAWRKDRVSEAFF.

The gene calls are TRBV7-2 and TRBJ2-1, with 12 bases lining up with TRBD2. The CDR3 spans 15 residues. The J segment lost 4 bases and the V segment lost 6 bases, leaving 4 bases of the junction unmatched. Germline loops: CDR1 SGHTA, CDR2 FQGNSA. CDR3 coding DNA: TGTGCCAGCAGATCCGGACTAGCGGGGTACAATGAGCAGTTCTTC. Its translation is CASRSGLAGYNEQFF.

This clonotype was detected a few times. The chain couples TRBV5-1 to TRBJ2-5; 10 bases agree with TRBD2. After removal of 4 bases from V and 5 bases from J, the junction contained 8 bases not matched to a gene. The CDR3 contains 15 residues. Germline V gene sequence: CDR1 SGHRS, CDR2 YFSETQ. This chain's CDR3 is CASSVIAGGSETQYF. The CDR3 DNA is TGCGCCAGCAGCGTCATAGCGGGAGGTAGTGAGACCCAGTACTTC.

This clonotype occurred a few times. This chain joins TRBV29-1 and TRBJ2-5, with D perhaps matching TRBD1 or TRBD2 (5 bases each). The length of the CDR3 is 10 residues. V gave up 4 bases and J gave up 5 bases, with 5 bases separating them. Germline-derived CDR1 and CDR2 are SQVTM and ANQGSEA. The DNA of the CDR3 is TGCAGCGTTGGGGGGGAGACCCAGTACTTC. It translates to CSVGGETQYF.

Many counts were recorded for this clonotype. The chain carries TRBV5-1 and TRBJ2-1; tentative D call: TRBD1 (6 bases). Germline V gene sequence: CDR1 SGHRS, CDR2 YFSETQ. This CDR3 contains 12 residues. Deletions cut 4 bases from V and 9 bases from J, with 11 bases between. CDR3 nucleotide sequence: TGCGCCAGCAGCGCTACAGGGCTTGAGCAGTTCTTC. Its translation is CASSATGLEQFF. Drawing the rest from reference TRBV5-1 and TRBJ2-1, the complete variable domain is KAGVTQTPRYLIKTRGQQVTLSCSPISGHRSVSWYQQTPGQGLQFLFEYFSETQRNKGNFPGRFSGRQFSNSRSEMNVSTLELGDSALYLCASSATGLEQFFGPGTRLTVL.

There are many counts of this clonotype. The chain combines TRBV10-2 with TRBJ2-5; the D gene is possibly TRBD2 (5 bases). Germline V gene sequence: CDR1 WSHSY, CDR2 SAAADI. Trimming stripped 3 bases from V and 5 bases from J, with 10 bases between. CDR3 length equals 13 residues. The CDR3 DNA reads TGCGCCAGCAGTGAAATCCGAGGGGAGACCCAGTACTTC. Protein: CASSEIRGETQYF.

This clonotype was seen repeatedly, ten times or more. The rearrangement links TRBV5-1 to TRBJ2-3, with 7 nucleotides matching TRBD2. V was clipped by 3 bases and J by 0 bases; unmatched bases: 10. Looked up from germline, CDR1 is SGHRS and CDR2 is YFSETQ. CDR3 size: 17 residues. This chain's CDR3 is CASSWRPGTTSTDTQYF. CDR3 nucleotide sequence: TGCGCCAGCAGCTGGAGACCCGGGACTACTAGCACAGATACGCAGTATTTT.

This clonotype was seen only a few times. CDR3 loop: CASSPGVNYEQYF. CDR3 in DNA: TGTGCCAGCAGCCCCGGAGTAAACTACGAGCAGTACTTC. The chain combines TRBV7-3 with TRBJ2-7; unclear D gene. The CDR3 extends over 13 amino acids. From germline, CDR1 is SGHTA and CDR2 FQGTGA. The ends were cut back, 5 bases at V and 3 bases at J, with 11 bases in the middle.

The chain combines TRBV12-3 or TRBV12-4 with TRBJ2-2, with 7 positions matching TRBD2. The V gene end was trimmed by 6 bases and the J gene end by 6 bases; junction bases not matched to a gene: 4. This CDR3 has 13 amino acids. CDR3 residues: CASRTGLAGELFF. The CDR3 nucleotides are TGTGCCAGCAGGACCGGACTAGCCGGGGAGCTGTTTTTT.